These T cell receptor beta chains were read from a single sample in a study of blood T cell repertoires in COVID-19. Generated by immunoSEQ multiplex PCR, the TCRdb table keeps only in-frame clones and is missing some. The sample yields a few hundred thousand clones, 89% seen once. The sample consisted of peripheral blood. The receptors originated from a man aged 40-49 years with acute or convalescent COVID-19. The CDR3 runs from the conserved cysteine through the conserved F or W. D genes are given only for firm matches. Clone size is shown for a subset of rows, as once, few, many or a class of expanded clone.

J gene,D gene,V gene,clone size,CDR3 protein,CDR3 DNA
TRBJ2-1,TRBD2,TRBV10-3,.,CAISEPTLAGGEYEQFF,TGTGCCATCAGTGAGCCGACGCTAGCGGGAGGAGAGTATGAGCAGTTCTTC
TRBJ1-3,.,TRBV9,.,CASSPQGSSGNTIYF,TGTGCCAGCAGCCCCCAGGGGAGTTCCGGAAACACCATATATTTT
TRBJ2-7,TRBD1,TRBV29-1,.,CSVQRQGAAGDEQYF,TGCAGCGTCCAACGACAGGGGGCAGCAGGGGACGAGCAGTACTTC
TRBJ1-1,.,TRBV7-9,.,CASSLLTVNTEAFF,TGTGCCAGCAGCCTTCTGACAGTGAACACTGAAGCTTTCTTT
TRBJ2-1,TRBD2,TRBV5-6,.,CASSYSGGAYNEQFF,TGTGCCAGCAGCTACAGCGGGGGGGCCTACAATGAGCAGTTCTTC
TRBJ1-3,TRBD1,TRBV7-9,.,CASSLLTGGSGNTIYF,TGTGCCAGCAGCTTGTTAACAGGGGGCTCTGGAAACACCATATATTTT
TRBJ1-4,TRBD1,TRBV19,.,CASSTKRTGAGEKLFF,TGTGCCAGTAGTACCAAGAGGACAGGGGCGGGTGAAAAACTGTTTTTT
TRBJ1-5,TRBD1,TRBV18,once,CASSTAGTGGDQPQHF,TGTGCCAGCTCAACGGCGGGGACAGGGGGTGATCAGCCCCAGCATTTT
TRBJ2-5,TRBD2,TRBV6-5,.,CASSYASGGVQETQYF,TGTGCCAGCAGTTACGCTAGCGGGGGGGTGCAAGAGACCCAGTACTTC
TRBJ2-7,.,TRBV5-1,.,CASSLGGPNYEQYF,TGCGCCAGCAGCTTGGGAGGCCCTAACTACGAGCAGTACTTC
TRBJ2-1,TRBD1,TRBV28,.,CASSLQGDPYNEQFF,TGTGCCAGCAGTCTACAGGGGGACCCCTACAATGAGCAGTTCTTC
TRBJ1-2,TRBD1,TRBV6-2/TRBV6-3,.,CASSYSAGTEPVANYGYTF,TGTGCCAGCAGTTACTCCGCCGGGACAGAACCTGTAGCTAACTATGGCTACACCTTC
TRBJ1-3,TRBD1,TRBV6-6,.,CASSPGQAGNTIYF,TGTGCCAGCAGTCCTGGACAGGCAGGAAACACCATATATTTT
TRBJ1-5,TRBD1,TRBV6-2/TRBV6-3,.,CASSGTGGEQPQHF,TGTGCCAGCAGTGGTACAGGGGGCGAACAGCCCCAGCATTTT
TRBJ2-7,.,TRBV30,.,CAWTESFSYEQYF,TGTGCCTGGACCGAGAGTTTCTCCTACGAGCAGTACTTC
TRBJ2-3,TRBD1,TRBV27,.,CASTPRDRGPLGTDTQYF,TGTGCCAGCACCCCCCGGGACAGGGGCCCTCTCGGCACAGATACGCAGTATTTT
TRBJ1-3,.,TRBV2,.,CASSAGDGNTIYF,TGTGCCAGCAGTGCGGGGGATGGAAACACCATATATTTT
TRBJ2-7,TRBD2,TRBV30,.,CAWTRGGSSYEQYF,TGTGCCTGGACGCGTGGCGGGAGCTCCTACGAGCAGTACTTC